The 20 T cell receptor beta chains below all came from one sample that was sequenced in a study of human T cells and chemical hapten exposure. From the RACE reads, TCRdb called clonotypes with MiXCR, one entry per CDR3 protein. The sample consists of some 78,000 distinct CDR3 sequences, 7% to 9% of them appearing once. As for time point: healthy volunteer bleed at 6 weeks. Whole blood, unfractionated, served as the material for total RNA extraction. Specimen: whole blood. These receptors were taken from a male donor in good health. Some clones in this sample may be carry-over from other donors' samples.

This clonotype came up a few times. The chain links TRBV20-1 to TRBJ2-1; D is uncertain. This CDR3 region has 16 residues. Germline CDR1 reads DFQATT; CDR2 reads SNEGSKA (reference sequence). Trimming stripped 0 bases from V and 1 base from J, with 13 bases between. CDR3 region: CSAREVGNPSYNEQFF. CDR3 nucleotides: TGCAGTGCTAGAGAGGTCGGCAATCCTTCCTACAATGAGCAGTTCTTC.

This clonotype was counted a few times. This rearrangement joins TRBV7-6 to TRBJ2-1, with D maybe TRBD1 (5 bases). The V gene lost 2 bases and the J gene lost 6 bases, with 14 bases spanning the gap. There are 15 residues in the CDR3. Germline V gene data show CDR1 as SGHVS and CDR2 as FNYEAQ. The CDR3 nucleotides read TGTGCCAGCAGCTTAAATACAGGAAATTTCAATGAGCAGTTCTTC. It is translated as CASSLNTGNFNEQFF.

CDR3 nucleotides: TGTGCCAGCAGACGGGACCTTCTGGTCGGGGAGCTGTTTTTT. Amino acids: CASRRDLLVGELFF. The gene calls are TRBV6-4 and TRBJ2-2; D possibly uses TRBD1 or TRBD2 (5 bases each). In germline, CDR1 is MRHNA, CDR2 SNTAGT. V lost 6 bases and J lost 7, with 15 bases in between. CDR3 length equals 14 residues.

This clonotype has at least ten counts. The chain uses TRBV27 and TRBJ1-2, with 8 bases fitting TRBD1. The CDR3 has 18 residues. The V and J ends lost 2 bases and 1 base, in that order; junction bases with no gene match: 12. Germline CDR1 reads MNHEY; CDR2 reads SMNVEV (reference sequence). CDR3 bases: TGTGCCAGCAGTTTAATTCGTGGACAGGGAAACCTTAACTATGGCTACACCTTC. Translating gives CASSLIRGQGNLNYGYTF.

The sample holds a few counts of this clonotype. This chain connects TRBV6-5 to TRBJ1-6; D gene ambiguous. Germline CDR1 reads MNHEY; CDR2 reads SVGAGI. V was trimmed by 2 bases and J by 0 bases, leaving 14 bases between them. The CDR3 extends over 18 amino acids. DNA for the CDR3: TGTGCCAGCAGTTACAGCGTACAGCAAAGCTCCTATAATTCACCCCTCCACTTT. The encoded protein is CASSYSVQQSSYNSPLHF.

A few counts support this clonotype. The genes are TRBV7-9 and TRBJ1-1, with D possibly TRBD1 on 6 matching bases. V shed 5 bases and J shed 5 bases, with 24 bases lying between them. Per the germline V gene, CDR1 is SEHNR and CDR2 is FQNEAQ (reference sequence). This CDR3 has 17 amino acids. Written as DNA, the CDR3 is TGTGCCAGCAGCCTCGGGGTCGGGTTGGGGGCTGGGACTGAAGCTTTCTTT. It encodes CASSLGVGLGAGTEAFF.

This chain links TRBV6-1 with TRBJ2-3, with D possibly being TRBD2 (6 bases). The germline V gene encodes CDR1 MNHNS and CDR2 SASEGT. The CDR3 runs to 17 residues. V was pared by 2 bases and J by 3 bases, with 18 bases between. CDR3 coding DNA: TGTGCCAGCAGTGAACGTTTTGGAGGGATTAGTACAGATACGCAGTATTTT. Amino acids: CASSERFGGISTDTQYF.

The sample holds a few counts of this clonotype. This chain joins TRBV2 and TRBJ1-4; 9 bases match TRBD1. With V trimmed by 6 bases and J by 3 bases, 5 bases remained unmatched. This CDR3 has 15 residues. Germline V gene lookup returns CDR1 SNHLY and CDR2 FYNNEI. The CDR3: CASSSDRGANEKLFF. The CDR3 nucleotides are TGTGCCAGCAGCTCGGACAGGGGAGCTAATGAAAAACTGTTTTTT.

The chain recombines TRBV9 with TRBJ1-4; maybe TRBD1 (6 bases). CDR1 is SGDLS, CDR2 YYNGEE, per germline. The CDR3 is 14 amino acids. V was pared by 3 bases and J by 2 bases, with 8 bases between. The CDR3 sequence is CASSGGGTNEKLFF. The CDR3 nucleotides read TGTGCCAGCAGCGGAGGGGGTACTAATGAAAAACTGTTTTTT. Complete variable domain (other parts from reference TRBV9 and TRBJ1-4): DSGVTQTPKHLITATGQRVTLRCSPRSGDLSVYWYQQSLDQGLQFLIQYYNGEERAKGNILERFSAQQFPDLHSELNLSSLELGDSALYFCASSGGGTNEKLFFGSGTQLSVL.

At least ten counts were recorded for this clonotype. J is TRBJ2-7 and V is TRBV6-1; TRBD2 agrees at 9 bases. The V gene's germline CDR1 is MNHNS and CDR2 SASEGT. The CDR3 is 15 amino acids. The V segment lost 0 bases and the J segment 0 bases; nucleotides outside the gene matches: 0. The CDR3: CASSEASGSSYEQYF. For the CDR3, the DNA is TGTGCCAGCAGTGAAGCTAGCGGGAGCTCCTACGAGCAGTACTTC.

This clonotype has a count of ten or more. V is TRBV4-1 and J is TRBJ1-2; weak D call: TRBD1 (6 bases). The CDR3 contains 16 residues. V lost 0 bases and J lost 5, with 16 bases in between. Germline lookup yields CDR1 MGHRA and CDR2 YSYEKL. Here the CDR3 DNA reads TGCGCCAGCAGCCAAGAGGAGCCAGGGGAAGTGTATGGCTACACCTTC. It is translated as CASSQEEPGEVYGYTF.

Judged by abundance, this clonotype is medium-sized (0.01 to 0.1%). CDR3 loop: CSARQGDTEAFF. The CDR3 coding sequence is TGCAGTGCTAGACAGGGGGACACTGAAGCTTTCTTT. The chain links TRBV20-1 to TRBJ1-1, with TRBD1 matching 7 bases. Germline V gives CDR1 DFQATT, CDR2 SNEGSKA (reference sequence). After removal of 2 bases from V and 3 bases from J, the junction contained 0 bases not matched to a gene. The CDR3 is 12 amino acids.

V and J are TRBV15 and TRBJ2-3; D might be TRBD1 (5 bases). The CDR3 runs 17 residues. CDR1 is LNHNV and CDR2 is YYDKDF in the germline V gene (reference sequence). The V and J ends lost 5 bases and 0 bases respectively, with 18 bases between them. The CDR3 here is CATSPGKDSVSTDTQYF. CDR3 nucleotide sequence: TGTGCCACCAGCCCAGGGAAAGATTCGGTTAGCACAGATACGCAGTATTTT.

This clonotype was observed many times. This chain links TRBV2 with TRBJ1-1; 7 bases fit TRBD1. Per the germline V gene, CDR1 is SNHLY and CDR2 is FYNNEI. The CDR3 runs 14 residues. The trim removed 5 bases at V and 0 bases at J, leaving 3 bases unmatched. CDR3 in amino acids: CASSIGTVNTEAFF. The DNA of the CDR3 is TGTGCCAGCAGTATCGGGACAGTGAACACTGAAGCTTTCTTT.

This clonotype was counted a few times. The V call is TRBV29-1, the J call TRBJ1-2, with 11 bases aligning to TRBD1. Germline V gene sequence: CDR1 SQVTM, CDR2 ANQGSEA. V gave up 1 base and J gave up 3 bases; unmatched junction bases: 1. The CDR3 has 14 amino acids. The CDR3 protein is CSVEGTGGDYGYTF. CDR3 nucleotides: TGCAGCGTTGAAGGGACAGGGGGCGACTATGGCTACACCTTC.

At least ten counts were recorded for this clonotype. The rearrangement uses TRBV7-2 and TRBJ2-1; D may be TRBD1 (5 bases). Trimming took off 1 base at V and 5 bases at J, with 9 bases between the two ends. The germline V gene has CDR1 SGHTA and CDR2 FQGNSA. The CDR3 covers 14 residues. CDR3 coding DNA: TGTGCCAGCAGCTTAGAAAGGGGCGACAATGAGCAGTTCTTC. Protein sequence: CASSLERGDNEQFF.

This rearrangement joins TRBV12-3 or TRBV12-4 to TRBJ2-1; no clear D. CDR3 length equals 13 residues. Trimming cost V 0 bases and J 10 bases, with 10 bases left between them. The CDR3 protein is CASSLAIVLEQFF. The CDR3 coding sequence is TGTGCCAGCAGTTTAGCGATTGTTCTGGAGCAGTTCTTC.

The V gene is TRBV7-2, the J gene TRBJ2-7; weak D call: TRBD1 (5 bases). Germline-derived CDR1 and CDR2 are SGHTA and FQGNSA. The CDR3 is 14 amino acids. Between the trimmed V and J ends, which lost 2 bases and 12 bases, there was a span of 20 bases. The DNA for the CDR3 is TGTGCCAGCAGCTTATCCAGGGATCTGTCCGCTAGGTACTTC. Protein product: CASSLSRDLSARYF.

The rearrangement joins TRBV25-1 to TRBJ2-5; a possible D gene is TRBD2 (7 bases). The CDR3 length is 16 residues. CDR1 and CDR2 (germline): MGHDK, SYGVNS. V gave up 1 base and J gave up 4 bases, with 16 bases separating them. Here the CDR3 reads CASSELGGARGETQYF. CDR3 nucleotide sequence: TGTGCCAGCAGTGAATTAGGGGGGGCGCGGGGAGAGACCCAGTACTTC.

This clonotype occurred many times. The chain joins TRBV7-2 to TRBJ2-3, with 13 positions matching TRBD2. Germline lookup yields CDR1 SGHTA and CDR2 FQGNSA. The CDR3 is 15 residues long. Trimming removed 5 bases from V and 4 bases from J; junction bases left unmatched: 3. As DNA, the CDR3 is TGTGCCAGCAGCGACGGACTAGCGGGAGCAGATACGCAGTATTTT. As protein: CASSDGLAGADTQYF.